This T cell receptor beta chain derives from a study of OX40 agonist ivuxolimab in advanced cancers. Comment on this clone: Other DNA sequences within the sample encode an identical CDR3.

V was pared by 1 base and J by 5 bases, with 7 bases between. The CDR3 has 13 amino acids. The germline CDR1 and CDR2 sequences are SGHAT and FQDESV (reference sequence). The assay was immunoSEQ multiplex PCR, and TCRdb's table has in-frame clones only and misses some. The sample has about 58,000 clones; 70% to 85% are singletons. This TCR came from an adult with an advanced solid tumor such as melanoma, head and neck, liver or kidney cancer. This chain joins TRBV11-1 and TRBJ2-3, with D uncertain. Specimen: CD4+ or CD8+ T cells sorted from blood, collected in a trial of the OX40 agonist ivuxolimab. The CDR3 reads CASSLEVRDTQYF. The CDR3, as DNA: TGTGCCAGCAGCTTAGAGGTGCGAGATACGCAGTATTTT.